These 19 T cell receptor beta chains were all obtained from the same sample, sequenced in a study of T cells in localized non-small cell lung cancer. Repertoires were generated with immunoSEQ multiplex PCR, while TCRdb's copy carries only in-frame clones and drops some. The sample lists some 78,000 clones, roughly 81% seen once, with 2.5% to 3% in the top ten. Sequenced material: peripheral blood, taken before any cancer treatment. The receptors come from a man aged 40 to 70 with stage I lung adenocarcinoma.

This clone was observed a few times. The chain couples TRBV19 to TRBJ1-5; TRBD1 matches 10 bases. Losses at the gene ends were 8 bases for V and 11 bases for J; bases not matched to a gene: 9. The CDR3 has 13 residues. Germline V lookup: CDR1 LNHDA, CDR2 SQIVND (reference sequence). The CDR3 sequence is CASGQGVGIAQHF. The DNA of the CDR3 is TGTGCCAGTGGACAGGGGGTTGGGATAGCCCAGCATTTT. The variable domain in full, completed from reference TRBV19 and TRBJ1-5, reads DGGITQSPKYLFRKEGQNVTLSCEQNLNHDAMYWYRQDPGQGLRLIYYSQIVNDFQKGDIAEGYSVSREKKESFPLTVTSAQKNPTAFYLCASGQGVGIAQHFGDGTRLSIL.

The chain combines TRBV5-6 with TRBJ1-5; D perhaps matches TRBD1 (5 bases). The length of the CDR3 is 13 residues. Trimming removed 4 bases at V and 7 bases at J, with 12 bases between. From germline, CDR1 is SGHDT and CDR2 YYEEEE. The CDR3 here is CASSAGRGQPQHF. The CDR3 DNA follows: TGTGCCAGCAGCGCCGGACGGGGGCAGCCCCAGCATTTT.

The rearrangement links TRBV2 to TRBJ2-7, with TRBD1 as a possible D gene (6 bases). Trimming took off 2 bases at V and 9 bases at J, with 14 bases between the two ends. Germline CDR1 reads SNHLY; CDR2 reads FYNNEI. The CDR3 has 13 residues. For the CDR3, the DNA is TGTGCCAGCAGTGAATCCCAGGGGACGAGGCAGTACTTC. Encoded protein: CASSESQGTRQYF.

The chain is built from TRBV28 and TRBJ2-7; D is unresolved. Germline V CDR1 and CDR2: MDHEN, SYDVKM. V lost 8 bases and J 3 bases, leaving 17 bases between the germline ends. CDR3 length: 14 amino acids. The CDR3 DNA is TGTGCCAGCTACAGCCCCAGGAGTTTCTACGAGCAGTACTTC. Amino acid sequence: CASYSPRSFYEQYF.

This clone was picked up a small number of times. The chain has TRBV6-1 and TRBJ1-2; D perhaps matches TRBD1 (5 bases). This CDR3 has 13 residues. Per the germline V gene, CDR1 is MNHNS and CDR2 is SASEGT. The V end lost 3 bases, the J end lost 2 bases, and 7 bases lay between the germline ends. CDR3 sequence: CASSEGRNYGYTF. In nucleotides, the CDR3 is TGTGCCAGCAGTGAGGGACGGAACTATGGCTACACCTTC.

This clone was counted once. V gene TRBV30 combines with J gene TRBJ2-5; 8 bases agree with TRBD1. Germline CDR1 and CDR2: GTSNPN and SVGIG (reference sequence). The ends lost 2 bases at V and 5 bases at J; junction bases unmatched: 13. The CDR3 extends over 16 amino acids. The CDR3 nucleotides are TGTGCCTGGAGTCCTCGGACAGGGCAGGGTATGGAGACCCAGTACTTC. Residues: CAWSPRTGQGMETQYF.

This clone appeared a single time. The chain combines TRBV19 with TRBJ1-2; the D gene is possibly TRBD1 (6 bases). The CDR3 loop spans 15 amino acids. Germline CDR1 LNHDA, CDR2 SQIVND (reference sequence). V dropped 7 bases and J dropped 7 bases, with 22 bases sitting between them. CDR3 sequence: CASKPPQGGKVGYTF. Here the CDR3 DNA reads TGTGCCAGTAAACCTCCCCAAGGGGGGAAGGTTGGCTACACCTTC.

The V and J genes are TRBV11-2 and TRBJ2-7; TRBD1 aligns across 8 bases. CDR1 is SGHAT, CDR2 FQNNGV, per germline. The junction had 8 bases not matched to a gene; V was cut back by 7 bases and J by 3 bases. This CDR3 comprises 14 residues. CDR3: CASNPDRDYYEQYF. In nucleotides, the CDR3 is TGTGCCAGCAATCCGGACAGGGATTACTACGAGCAGTACTTC.

V usage is TRBV18 and J usage is TRBJ1-1; 11 bases map to TRBD1. V trimming: 4 bases; J trimming: 4 bases; junction bases outside the gene matches: 2. CDR3 length equals 14 residues. The germline CDR1 and CDR2 sequences are KGHSH and LQKENI. The CDR3 loop reads CASSLGQGATEAFF. The CDR3 region has the DNA TGTGCCAGCTCACTAGGACAGGGGGCCACTGAAGCTTTCTTT.

The rearrangement links TRBV12-5 to TRBJ2-5; D unresolved. Germline V gene data show CDR1 as LGHNT and CDR2 as FRNRAP. Trimming took 2 bases from V and 5 from J, leaving 3 bases between them. The CDR3 runs to 11 residues. The CDR3 nucleotides read TGTGCTAGTGGTTTGAGGGAGACCCAGTACTTC. Translation gives CASGLRETQYF.

The chain carries TRBV27 and TRBJ2-2; 12 bases fit TRBD2. The CDR3 totals 18 residues. The trim removed 3 bases at V and 4 bases at J, leaving 9 bases unmatched. In germline, CDR1 is MNHEY, CDR2 SMNVEV (reference sequence). The CDR3 loop reads CASSLRLAGGPATGELFF. CDR3 sequence (DNA): TGTGCCAGCAGTTTGCGGCTAGCGGGGGGGCCGGCCACCGGGGAGCTGTTTTTT.

This chain joins TRBV13 and TRBJ2-7, with D possibly being TRBD1 (6 bases). Germline V gene lookup returns CDR1 PRHDT and CDR2 FYEKMQ (reference sequence). V lost 4 bases and J lost 4, with 23 bases in between. CDR3 size: 17 residues. Here the CDR3 reads CASSSLTKTGLGYEQYF. The CDR3 DNA reads TGTGCCAGCAGCTCGCTCACAAAGACAGGACTCGGGTACGAGCAGTACTTC.

The chain is built from TRBV18 and TRBJ2-3, with D perhaps being TRBD1 or TRBD2 (5 bases each). Trimming removed 0 bases at V and 4 bases at J, with 14 bases between. Germline CDR1 and CDR2: KGHSH and LQKENI. The CDR3 runs 16 residues. CDR3 protein: CASSPPQGGGADTQYF. The CDR3 nucleotides read TGTGCCAGCTCACCACCGCAGGGCGGAGGTGCAGATACGCAGTATTTT. Combining the CDR3 with reference TRBV18 and TRBJ2-3 gives the whole variable domain NAGVMQNPRHLVRRRGQEARLRCSPMKGHSHVYWYRQLPEEGLKFMVYLQKENIIDESGMPKERFSAEFPKEGPSILRIQQVVRGDSAAYFCASSPPQGGGADTQYFGPGTRLTVL.

The rearrangement joins TRBV30 to TRBJ1-4; D might be TRBD1 (6 bases). CDR1 and CDR2 (germline): GTSNPN, SVGIG (reference sequence). V was clipped by 0 bases and J by 15 bases, with 20 bases between them. The CDR3 is 14 residues long. CDR3 coding DNA: TGTGCCTGGAGTGTACCAGGGGTGGGGACAAGGATGTTTTTT. Translating gives CAWSVPGVGTRMFF. Drawing the rest from reference TRBV30 and TRBJ1-4, the complete variable domain is SQTIHQWPATLVQPVGSPLSLECTVEGTSNPNLYWYRQAAGRGLQLLFYSVGIGQISSEVPQNLSASRPQDRQFILSSKKLLLSDSGFYLCAWSVPGVGTRMFFGSGTQLSVL.

A single count supports this clone. The CDR3 nucleotides are TGCGCCAGCAGCGTAGCCGGACAGGGTGGACTCTACGAGCAGTACTTC. Its translation is CASSVAGQGGLYEQYF. The chain joins TRBV5-1 to TRBJ2-7, with 8 bases fitting TRBD1. The V and J ends lost 4 bases and 3 bases, in that order; junction bases with no gene match: 12. Germline loops: CDR1 SGHRS, CDR2 YFSETQ. The CDR3 runs to 16 residues.

This clone is a singleton in its sample. V is TRBV18 and J is TRBJ2-5; no reliable D call. This CDR3 comprises 15 residues. The germline V and J ends were trimmed by 3 bases and 2 bases, with 13 bases remaining between them. Germline V lookup: CDR1 KGHSH, CDR2 LQKENI. CDR3: CASSPNEAIQETQYF. The CDR3 DNA sequence: TGTGCCAGCTCACCTAACGAAGCCATACAAGAGACCCAGTACTTC.

This clone was found once. The rearrangement joins TRBV27 to TRBJ2-7, with a weak D call TRBD2 (5 bases). V gave up 8 bases and J gave up 3 bases, with 17 bases separating them. In germline, CDR1 is MNHEY, CDR2 SMNVEV (reference sequence). The CDR3 has 14 amino acids. The CDR3 spells CASSPWTGNYEQYF. The CDR3 region has the DNA TGTGCCAGCTCCCCGTGGACTGGGAACTACGAGCAGTACTTC.

V usage is TRBV9 and J usage is TRBJ1-2, with TRBD1 as a possible D gene (6 bases). With 3 bases removed from V and 4 bases from J, the gap between germline ends came to 16 bases. This CDR3 comprises 15 residues. CDR1 SGDLS and CDR2 YYNGEE come from the germline V gene. The CDR3 bases are TGTGCCAGCAGCGCATACTCAGGGGTCGGCTATGGCTACACCTTC. It specifies CASSAYSGVGYGYTF.

The rearrangement links TRBV30 to TRBJ2-3, with D uncertain. The V and J ends lost 0 bases and 5 bases respectively, with 12 bases between them. Germline CDR1 GTSNPN, CDR2 SVGIG (reference sequence). The CDR3 consists of 14 residues. CDR3 region: CAWSVRVSIDTQYF. The CDR3 coding sequence is TGTGCCTGGAGTGTAAGAGTATCTATAGATACGCAGTATTTT. The full variable domain, with the rest looked up from reference TRBV30 and TRBJ2-3, is SQTIHQWPATLVQPVGSPLSLECTVEGTSNPNLYWYRQAAGRGLQLLFYSVGIGQISSEVPQNLSASRPQDRQFILSSKKLLLSDSGFYLCAWSVRVSIDTQYFGPGTRLTVL.